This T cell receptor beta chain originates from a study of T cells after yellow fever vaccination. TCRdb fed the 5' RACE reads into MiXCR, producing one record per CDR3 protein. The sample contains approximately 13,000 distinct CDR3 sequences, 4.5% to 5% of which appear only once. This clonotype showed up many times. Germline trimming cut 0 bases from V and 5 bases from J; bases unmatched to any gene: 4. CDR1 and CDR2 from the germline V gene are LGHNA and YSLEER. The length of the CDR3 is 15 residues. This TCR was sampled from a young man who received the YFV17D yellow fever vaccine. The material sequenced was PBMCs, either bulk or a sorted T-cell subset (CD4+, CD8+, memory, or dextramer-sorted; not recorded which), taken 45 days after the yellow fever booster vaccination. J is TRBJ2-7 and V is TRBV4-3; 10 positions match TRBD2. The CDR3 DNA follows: TGCGCCAGCAGCCAAGATAGGGGACTAGCGAACGAGCAGTACTTC. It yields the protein CASSQDRGLANEQYF.